The rows below give T cell receptor beta chains drawn from one sample of a study of cytomegalovirus exposure and HLA in healthy donors. TCRdb's table, derived via immunoSEQ multiplex PCR, lists solely in-frame clones and lacks some. In the table there are 150,000 or so clones, more than 70% of which are singletons. Material for sequencing was PBMCs. The receptors originated from a human donor in good health. Each CDR3 is given with its conserved first and last residue. A D gene is named only where the DNA matches it firmly. Expanded clones get a size class; other rows say once, few or many, or leave the size out.

D gene,clone size,J gene,CDR3 length,V gene,CDR3 DNA,CDR3 protein
TRBD1,.,TRBJ2-7,17,TRBV7-9,TGTGCCAGCAGCACACCAACCCTCCGGGACAGCAGCTACGAGCAGTACTTC,CASSTPTLRDSSYEQYF
.,.,TRBJ2-6,17,TRBV9,TGTGCCAGCAGCGTAATGAGCCTAAACTCTGGGGCCAACGTCCTGACTTTC,CASSVMSLNSGANVLTF
.,.,TRBJ2-7,13,TRBV29-1,TGCAGCGGGGTTTGGGGGCCCTCCTACGAGCAGTACTTC,CSGVWGPSYEQYF
TRBD1,.,TRBJ2-2,18,TRBV5-6,TGTGCCAGCAGCTTAAGGTTCGGGACAGGTGGACACACCGGGGAGCTGTTTTTT,CASSLRFGTGGHTGELFF
TRBD1,.,TRBJ2-7,15,TRBV6-6,TGTGCCAGCAGAGAGACAGGGGCGCCCTCCTACGAGCAGTACTTC,CASRETGAPSYEQYF
.,.,TRBJ1-1,15,TRBV4-1,TGCGCCAGCAGCCAAGGGGCGAGGGAGAACACTGAAGCTTTCTTT,CASSQGARENTEAFF
.,.,TRBJ2-1,13,TRBV27,TGTGCCAGCAGTTTGCCTAAGTACAATGAGCAGTTCTTC,CASSLPKYNEQFF
.,.,TRBJ1-5,19,TRBV5-3,TGTGCCAGAAGCTCGGGATTGAGGTGCCTTACCCTTAGCAATCAGCCCCAGCATTTT,CARSSGLRCLTLSNQPQHF
.,once,TRBJ2-2,14,TRBV19,TGTGCCAGTAGTTCAACAGGGAACACCGGGGAGCTGTTTTTT,CASSSTGNTGELFF
.,few,TRBJ1-2,12,TRBV7-9,TGTGCCAGCATCGAAGAGCCCTATGGCTACACCTTC,CASIEEPYGYTF
.,.,TRBJ2-7,16,TRBV15,TGTGCCACCAGCAGGGAGGTACGAGGCTTCTCCTACGAGCAGTACTTC,CATSREVRGFSYEQYF
.,.,TRBJ2-7,14,TRBV5-1,TGCGCCAGCAGCAAACGTCAGGGCCCCTACGAGCAGTACTTC,CASSKRQGPYEQYF
TRBD1,.,TRBJ2-7,12,TRBV4-1,TGCGCCAGCAGCTTACCGGACAGGGTTTCGTACTTC,CASSLPDRVSYF
.,.,TRBJ2-7,14,TRBV6-5,TGTGCCAGCAGTTTCTCCAGGGGCTACTACGAGCAGTACTTC,CASSFSRGYYEQYF
.,.,TRBJ1-4,17,TRBV28,TGTGCCAGCAGGGGGGGGGTTGGTGGGGCTTTGGGTGAAAAACTGTTTTTT,CASRGGVGGALGEKLFF
.,.,TRBJ1-3,13,TRBV6-6,TGTGCCAGCAGTCCACAGGGAAGAAACACCATATATTTT,CASSPQGRNTIYF
.,.,TRBJ1-1,17,TRBV7-6,TGTGCCAGCAGCTTATCAGACCGGGGAGAAGGGAACACTGAAGCTTTCTTT,CASSLSDRGEGNTEAFF
.,.,TRBJ1-4,16,TRBV5-1,TGCGCCAGCAGCTTGGCTCGGGGAAGCGGGGATGAAAAACTGTTTTTT,CASSLARGSGDEKLFF
.,.,TRBJ2-7,15,TRBV9,TGTGCCAGCAGCGTAGAAGGGCAGGGGAACGACGAGCAGTACTTC,CASSVEGQGNDEQYF
.,once,TRBJ1-1,11,TRBV6-1,TGTGCCAGCAGTGTTAGCACTGAAGCTTTCTTT,CASSVSTEAFF
.,.,TRBJ2-7,13,TRBV9,TGTGCCAGCAGCGCTCTACAGGGTCTCGAGCAGTACTTC,CASSALQGLEQYF
.,.,TRBJ2-7,14,TRBV28,TGTGCCAGCAGCCAAGACAGCTATTCCTACGAGCAGTACTTC,CASSQDSYSYEQYF
.,once,TRBJ1-1,13,TRBV9,TGTGCCAGCAGCGTCGCCGGGGACACTGAAGCTTTCTTT,CASSVAGDTEAFF
.,.,TRBJ2-5,14,TRBV7-2,TGTGCCAGCAGCCGCGGTCCGGGAAAAGAGACCCAGTACTTC,CASSRGPGKETQYF
TRBD1,.,TRBJ1-4,14,TRBV10-1,TGCGCCAGCAGATGGGACAGAACGAATGAGAAACTGTTTTTT,CASRWDRTNEKLFF
.,.,TRBJ1-2,14,TRBV6-5,TGTGCCTCCAGGCGGGGCAGAACGTCATATGGCTACACCTTC,CASRRGRTSYGYTF
TRBD1,.,TRBJ2-3,13,TRBV5-1,TGCGCCAGCAGCGCGACAGGGGCAGATACGCAGTATTTT,CASSATGADTQYF
TRBD1,.,TRBJ2-7,15,TRBV2,TGTGCCAGCAGCGGCGGGACAGGGACGAAATACGAGCAGTACTTC,CASSGGTGTKYEQYF
TRBD2,few,TRBJ2-1,15,TRBV6-1,TGTGCCAGCAGTGAGAGTCCGGCTAGCGGTAATGAGCAGTTCTTC,CASSESPASGNEQFF
.,.,TRBJ2-1,16,TRBV7-9,TGTGCCAGCAGCTTAGAGCGGCTTTATAACTACAATGAGCAGTTCTTC,CASSLERLYNYNEQFF
.,.,TRBJ2-5,13,TRBV19,TGTGCCAGTAGTGGATGGAGGGAAGAGACCCAGTACTTC,CASSGWREETQYF
.,.,TRBJ2-5,15,TRBV7-2,TGTGCCAGCAGCCTCGCTAAGGTGTCAGGGGAGACCCAGTACTTC,CASSLAKVSGETQYF
.,.,TRBJ1-1,13,TRBV2,TGTGCCAGCAGTGACAGGGCGAACACTGAAGCTTTCTTT,CASSDRANTEAFF
.,.,TRBJ1-1,16,TRBV5-1,TGCGCCAGCAGCTTGGCCATATGGGAGGGGACCACTGAAGCTTTCTTT,CASSLAIWEGTTEAFF
.,.,TRBJ2-7,15,TRBV7-8,TGTGCCAGCAGCAGTCAAAAGGGAGGACTCTACGAGCAGTACTTC,CASSSQKGGLYEQYF
TRBD1,.,TRBJ1-2,15,TRBV6-4,TGTGCCAGCAGCATCGAGGGGGCTTCAGGCTATGGCTACACCTTC,CASSIEGASGYGYTF
.,.,TRBJ1-5,14,TRBV19,TGTGCCAGTAATGCGGCTGCGCAGAGGCAGCCCCAGCATTTT,CASNAAAQRQPQHF
.,few,TRBJ1-1,13,TRBV19,TGTGCCAGTAGTATAGGTGGCAACACTGAAGCTTTCTTT,CASSIGGNTEAFF
.,few,TRBJ2-2,14,TRBV7-2,TGTGCCAGCAGCTTAGGAACCCCGGGCGGGGAGCTGTTTTTT,CASSLGTPGGELFF
.,once,TRBJ2-1,13,TRBV27,TGTGCCAGCAGTTTATCCCTAAACAATGAGCAGTTCTTC,CASSLSLNNEQFF
TRBD1,.,TRBJ1-2,14,TRBV6-6,TGTGCCAGCAAGAGAGAAGGGGGCGGCTATGGCTACACCTTC,CASKREGGGYGYTF
TRBD1,.,TRBJ1-4,13,TRBV29-1,TGCAGCGTTTTGACAGGGGGAGCTGAAAAACTGTTTTTT,CSVLTGGAEKLFF
TRBD2,many,TRBJ2-5,15,TRBV6-1,TGTGCCAGCAGTGAAGCGCTAGGACTAGCGGGGGACCAGTACTTC,CASSEALGLAGDQYF
.,.,TRBJ2-3,15,TRBV28,TGTGCCAGCAGTTTTGAAAGCTCTAGCACAGATACGCAGTATTTT,CASSFESSSTDTQYF
.,.,TRBJ2-3,12,TRBV15,TGTGCCACCAGCAGGGGGACTGGCGCTCGGTATTTT,CATSRGTGARYF
TRBD1,.,TRBJ1-2,13,TRBV5-6,TGTGCCAGCAGCCCAACAGGGGTATATGGCTACACCTTC,CASSPTGVYGYTF
TRBD2,once,TRBJ2-5,17,TRBV10-3,TGTGCCATCAGTGAATCCCTTTTGGCGGGGGACGAAGAGACCCAGTACTTC,CAISESLLAGDEETQYF
.,.,TRBJ1-5,14,TRBV9,TGTGCCAGCAGCGTAGCCGGGGGGGATCAGCCCCAGCATTTT,CASSVAGGDQPQHF
TRBD1,.,TRBJ2-7,14,TRBV28,TGTGCCAGCACCCCGGGACAGAACACCTACGAGCAGTACTTC,CASTPGQNTYEQYF
.,.,TRBJ2-5,13,TRBV5-4,TGTGCCAGCAGCTTAGGGGTAATTGAGACCCAGTACTTC,CASSLGVIETQYF
TRBD1,.,TRBJ2-7,15,TRBV5-1,TGCGCCAGCAGCCCCGTAAGGGGGCCCACCTACGAGCAGTACTTC,CASSPVRGPTYEQYF
TRBD1,.,TRBJ2-5,16,TRBV28,TGTGCCAGCAGTTCAATGGGACAGGGAACCGGGGAGACCCAGTACTTC,CASSSMGQGTGETQYF
.,.,TRBJ1-1,16,TRBV14,TGTGCCAGCAGCCAAGATTTGGGAGACATGAACACTGAAGCTTTCTTT,CASSQDLGDMNTEAFF
.,.,TRBJ1-1,13,TRBV7-2,TGTGCCAGCAGCCGAGGGGGGAACACTGAAGCTTTCTTT,CASSRGGNTEAFF
TRBD2,.,TRBJ2-1,19,TRBV9,TGTGCCAGCAGCGTAGAGTACGACCCGGCTAGCGGATCGGTCGATGAGCAGTTCTTC,CASSVEYDPASGSVDEQFF